This record concerns one T cell receptor (beta chain) sequence. Its recognized antigen is unknown. Per-base qualities were not stored, and no clone one base away is much larger. These data are taken from a study of CD8+ T cells in alopecia areata (dated by TCRdb to 2016 to 2018). Regarding the study in general: The treated patients took part in an open-label pilot trial in which moderate-to-severe alopecia areata was treated with oral tofacitinib at 5 to 10 mg twice daily. In humans, TCRbeta sequencing was performed on scalp tissue and on sorted CD4+ and CD8+ peripheral blood T cells from healthy controls and from patients with patchy or totalis/universalis alopecia areata. Scalp clonality was compared among normal scalp (n=4), patchy alopecia areata scalp (n=8), and alopecia totalis/universalis scalp (n=8). Tofacitinib was given for 6 to 18 months, followed by 6 months of follow-up off drug to assess delayed response and recurrence. TCRbeta CDR3 regions were amplified by immunoSEQ multiplex PCR using 35 Vbeta forward and 13 Jbeta reverse primers. In both human patients and the C3H/HeJ mouse model, the study applied high-throughput TCRbeta sequencing to look at T cell clonal expansion in alopecia areata. RNA was extracted with the PAXgene miRNA kit for fixed scalp, the miRNeasy kit for PBMCs, and the RNeasy kit for mouse skin. Biopsies were taken from tofacitinib-treated patients at baseline and at 4 and 24 weeks of treatment, and a later scalp biopsy was taken in several of the tofacitinib-treated patients.

Library generation was performed with the immunoSEQ multiplex PCR assay. To provide template for TCR sequencing, every sample had RNA extracted and reverse transcribed into cDNA. First-strand cDNA was synthesized using SuperScript III with a 2:1 mix of oligo-dT and random hexamers. Amplification bias was assessed with a synthetic immune receptor repertoire, and residual bias was removed computationally. Concerning the study's data processing: After raw reads were preprocessed to remove errors, the CDR3 was defined following IMGT conventions as running from the conserved cysteine to phenylalanine. Clonality was calculated as 1 minus Shannon entropy normalized by log2 of the number of productive unique TCRs. Scalp TCRbeta sequences were cross-referenced with sorted blood CD4 and CD8 repertoires so that the CD4 or CD8 identity of scalp clones could be inferred. TCRdb holds this immuneACCESS table with in-frame rearrangements only. Some clones are missing; in checked studies, unresolved V genes explain under half, and the rest has no known cause. That table furnishes V, J and clone size, whereas the DNA furnished D and trimming. Across this sample there are about 150,000 clones, with 75% to 90% seen only once. The leading ten clones occupy roughly 15% of the sample.

Explained via the paper, the time point label denotes: baseline before oral tofacitinib. Lesional scalp punch biopsies and peripheral blood were obtained from alopecia areata patients. PBMCs were separated by density centrifugation and stained for CD3, CD4 and CD8, after which CD4+ and CD8+ T cells were sorted on a FACSAria. What the research found in general, with its limitations: Unlike mouse skin, which is dominated by gammadelta T cells, normal human skin has resident alphabeta T cells that are also sequenced, and this complicates analysis of the scalp TCR repertoire. TCR sequences shared between patients were less clear than in mice, possibly partly because of HLA diversity in the patient population. Lesional scalp, especially in alopecia totalis/universalis, showed higher clonality and more expanded CD8+ clones than normal scalp, suggesting antigenic drive.

The clonotype was recovered from a human donor with alopecia areata. The specimen was CD8+ T cells sorted from blood, collected at week 0.

CDR3 region: CSVEFGDRGWTGELFF. The DNA reads TGCAGCGTTGAATTCGGGGACAGGGGATGGACCGGGGAGCTGTTTTTT. Recombination joined TRBV29-1 with TRBJ2-2, and TRBD1 aligns with 10 junction nucleotides. V trim: 2 bases; J trim: 5 bases; unmatched bases: 8. The CDR3, from cysteine to phenylalanine, totals 16 residues. Left in the record is the CDR3 DNA by itself, 48 bases read in frame from the first base. CDR1 and CDR2 are drawn from the germline V gene: SQVTM, ANQGSEA.